The 31 T cell receptor beta chains reported below all come from one sample, sequenced in a study of T cells in Graves' hyperthyroidism and ophthalmopathy. TCR beta CDR3 region amplification was performed from RNA transcripts. The HTBI primer set drove a first-round RT-PCR of the TCR CDR3. TCRdb reanalysed the multiplex PCR reads using MiXCR and keeps one entry per CDR3 protein. The sample carries about 690,000 distinct CDR3 sequences, roughly 17% recorded once. The sequenced material came from blood. The receptors derive from a man over 45 with Graves' hyperthyroidism.

This clonotype was seen ten or more times. The rearrangement links TRBV2 to TRBJ1-2; D perhaps matches TRBD1 (5 bases). V shed 8 bases and J shed 4 bases, with 11 bases lying between them. CDR1 is SNHLY and CDR2 is FYNNEI in the germline V gene. The CDR3 loop spans 12 amino acids. The CDR3: CASRDLSYGYTF. The CDR3 region has the DNA TGTGCCAGCCGGGACCTCAGCTATGGCTACACCTTC.

This clonotype was seen repeatedly, ten times or more. This chain joins TRBV28 and TRBJ2-5; perhaps TRBD1 as D (6 bases). Per the germline V gene, CDR1 is MDHEN and CDR2 is SYDVKM. The CDR3 runs 15 residues. V was trimmed by 7 bases and J by 2 bases, leaving 17 bases between them. The CDR3 reads CASTSTGSTQETQYF. As DNA, the CDR3 is TGTGCCAGCACCTCCACAGGGTCTACACAAGAGACCCAGTACTTC.

This clonotype was seen repeatedly, ten times or more. CDR3 loop: CASSGGDGTGNQPQHF. CDR3 DNA: TGTGCCAGCAGTGGGGGGGACGGGACAGGGAATCAGCCCCAGCATTTT. This chain connects TRBV2 to TRBJ1-5; 9 positions agree with TRBD1. The CDR3 covers 16 residues. V lost 4 bases, J lost 4 bases, and 8 bases stayed unmatched. CDR1 SNHLY and CDR2 FYNNEI come from the germline V gene.

The chain combines TRBV3-1 with TRBJ2-4; tentatively, D is TRBD2 (6 bases). Germline loops: CDR1 LGHDT, CDR2 YNNKEL (reference sequence). V lost 1 base, J lost 4 bases, and 8 bases lay in between. The length of the CDR3 is 14 residues. The CDR3 is CASSQAGTKNIQYF. The DNA for the CDR3 is TGTGCCAGCAGCCAAGCCGGGACTAAAAACATTCAGTACTTC.

Ten or more counts support this clonotype. The genes are TRBV5-1 and TRBJ1-1; the D is unclear. The CDR3 is made up of 14 amino acids. CDR1 is SGHRS and CDR2 is YFSETQ in the germline V gene. V was clipped by 0 bases and J by 4 bases, with 10 bases between them. The CDR3 nucleotides read TGCGCCAGCAGCTTGGTATTTGGTTTCACTGAAGCTTTCTTT. Amino acids: CASSLVFGFTEAFF.

This clonotype showed up many times. V usage is TRBV28 and J usage is TRBJ2-1, with 12 bases that match TRBD2. The germline V gene has CDR1 MDHEN and CDR2 SYDVKM. The ends lost 7 bases at V and 7 bases at J; junction bases unmatched: 8. The length of the CDR3 is 15 residues. The CDR3: CASTERTSGKNEQFF. The CDR3 DNA reads as TGTGCCAGCACTGAGAGGACTAGCGGGAAGAATGAGCAGTTCTTC.

This sequence joins TRBV18 and TRBJ1-5, with D unclear. CDR1 is KGHSH, CDR2 LQKENI, per germline. The CDR3 loop spans 15 amino acids. Trimming took 3 bases from V and 4 from J, leaving 13 bases between them. The DNA for the CDR3 is TGTGCCAGCTCACCCGGGCAGGCCCAGAATCAGCCCCAGCATTTT. It encodes CASSPGQAQNQPQHF.

This clonotype was seen a few times. The chain joins TRBV29-1 to TRBJ1-1; D ambiguous. The length of the CDR3 is 13 residues. Germline loops: CDR1 SQVTM, CDR2 ANQGSEA. Trimming took 7 bases from V and 3 from J, leaving 15 bases between them. The CDR3 loop reads CSARVRSDTEAFF. The CDR3, as DNA: TGCAGCGCCCGTGTCCGATCGGACACTGAAGCTTTCTTT. Complete variable domain (other parts from reference TRBV29-1 and TRBJ1-1): SAVISQKPSRDICQRGTSLTIQCQVDSQVTMMFWYRQQPGQSLTLIATANQGSEATYESGFVIDKFPISRPNLTFSTLTVSNMSPEDSSIYLCSARVRSDTEAFFGQGTRLTVV.

This clonotype was recorded at least ten times. CDR3 residues: CASSLWDRGRAYF. The CDR3 DNA reads as TGTGCCAGCAGTTTATGGGACAGGGGGCGGGCGTACTTC. The V and J genes are TRBV28 and TRBJ2-5, with 11 bases lining up with TRBD1. There are 13 residues in the CDR3. Per germline, CDR1 MDHEN and CDR2 SYDVKM. V was clipped by 0 bases and J by 13 bases; unmatched bases: 4.

The J gene is TRBJ2-1, the V gene TRBV9; TRBD2 might be the D (5 bases). CDR3 length: 15 amino acids. V lost 3 bases to trimming and J lost 4 bases, with 14 bases between them. The germline V gene encodes CDR1 SGDLS and CDR2 YYNGEE. CDR3: CASSGYGEAYNEQFF. CDR3 DNA sequence: TGTGCCAGCAGCGGATACGGGGAAGCTTACAATGAGCAGTTCTTC.

CDR3 DNA: TGTGCCTGGAGACCGACAGGGGACTCCCAAGAGACCCAGTACTTC. It specifies CAWRPTGDSQETQYF. The rearrangement uses TRBV30 and TRBJ2-5, with 8 bases identical to TRBD1. CDR3 length: 15 residues. Trimming cost V 3 bases and J 1 base; bases outside gene matches: 7. Germline CDR1 is GTSNPN and CDR2 is SVGIG (reference sequence).

This chain connects TRBV20-1 to TRBJ2-2, with 7 bases lining up with TRBD2. The J segment lost 0 bases and the V segment lost 4 bases, leaving 8 bases of the junction unmatched. From germline, CDR1 is DFQATT and CDR2 SNEGSKA (reference sequence). The CDR3 spans 16 residues. In nucleotides, the CDR3 is TGCAGTGCTATCGATCTGCGGGAGTCGAACACCGGGGAGCTGTTTTTT. This translates into CSAIDLRESNTGELFF.

This clonotype showed up just a few times. CDR3 region: CASSPSPGQGKEMDAFF. For the CDR3, the DNA is TGCGCCAGCAGCCCCTCCCCGGGACAGGGGAAAGAAATGGATGCTTTCTTT. The rearrangement links TRBV4-1 to TRBJ1-1; the match to TRBD1 covers 10 bases. V gave up 4 bases and J gave up 11 bases; unmatched junction bases: 19. The CDR3 runs 17 residues. Germline V CDR1 and CDR2: MGHRA, YSYEKL.

The gene calls are TRBV5-1 and TRBJ2-5, with a tentative D call TRBD2 (5 bases). Germline CDR1 reads SGHRS; CDR2 reads YFSETQ. V lost 5 bases, J lost 3 bases, and 14 bases lay in between. CDR3 length: 14 amino acids. The CDR3 sequence: CASSNGQREETQYF. In DNA, the CDR3 is TGCGCCAGCAGTAACGGTCAGAGGGAAGAGACCCAGTACTTC.

The genes are TRBV4-1 and TRBJ2-3; no firm D call. V lost 1 base, J lost 2 bases, and 7 bases lay in between. In germline, CDR1 is MGHRA, CDR2 YSYEKL. CDR3 length equals 14 residues. CDR3: CASSQVMVTDTQYF. CDR3 DNA: TGCGCCAGCAGCCAAGTTATGGTCACAGATACGCAGTATTTT.

This clonotype was recorded many times. The genes are TRBV2 and TRBJ2-7; 11 bases match TRBD1. Germline-derived CDR1 and CDR2 are SNHLY and FYNNEI. With 6 bases clipped from V and 3 bases from J, the junction kept 4 bases outside the gene matches. The CDR3 length is 14 residues. CDR3 in DNA: TGTGCCAGCAGACCCGGGACAGGGGGCTACGAGCAGTACTTC. This codes for CASRPGTGGYEQYF. Combining the CDR3 with reference TRBV2 and TRBJ2-7 gives the whole variable domain EPEVTQTPSHQVTQMGQEVILRCVPISNHLYFYWYRQILGQKVEFLVSFYNNEISEKSEIFDDQFSVERPDGSNFTLKIRSTKLEDSAMYFCASRPGTGGYEQYFGPGTRLTVT.

This clonotype was counted ten times or more. A read error may account for a junction end that differs from germline. V and J are TRBV20-1 and TRBJ2-2; 10 bases agree with TRBD2. The CDR3 is made up of 15 amino acids. The V gene's germline CDR1 is DFQATT and CDR2 SNEGSKA (reference sequence). CDR3 sequence reads: CSARVPSGSSGELFF. The CDR3 DNA reads TGCAGTGCTAGAGTCCCTAGCGGGAGCAGCGGGGAGCTGTTCTTT.

This chain connects TRBV30 to TRBJ2-1; tentative D call: TRBD2 (6 bases). The V and J ends lost 4 bases and 2 bases respectively, with 21 bases between them. Looked up from germline, CDR1 is GTSNPN and CDR2 is SVGIG (reference sequence). This CDR3 spans 17 amino acids. The CDR3 region has the DNA TGTGCCTGGACCCAAAGAGGGGCGGGAAAACCCTACAATGAGCAGTTCTTC. It translates to CAWTQRGAGKPYNEQFF.

V and J are TRBV4-1 and TRBJ2-3; 7 nucleotides align to TRBD1. The J segment lost 1 base and the V segment lost 0 bases, leaving 4 bases of the junction unmatched. The germline V gene has CDR1 MGHRA and CDR2 YSYEKL. The CDR3 has 16 amino acids. The CDR3 coding sequence is TGCGCCAGCAGCCAAGAGACAGGGTTGGGCACAGATACGCAGTATTTT. This encodes CASSQETGLGTDTQYF.

This clonotype was observed many times. The chain combines TRBV15 with TRBJ2-5; 7 bases agree with TRBD2. The trim removed 0 bases at V and 4 bases at J, leaving 5 bases unmatched. The CDR3 length is 15 residues. CDR1 is LNHNV and CDR2 is YYDKDF in the germline V gene (reference sequence). The CDR3, as DNA: TGTGCCACCAGCAGAGATGCGGGAGTTACAGAGACCCAGTACTTC. This gives the protein CATSRDAGVTETQYF.

The chain has TRBV18 and TRBJ2-3; 12 bases fit TRBD1. There are 15 residues in the CDR3. J gave up 4 bases and V 3 bases, and 2 bases lay outside the gene matches. Germline assignment: CDR1 KGHSH and CDR2 LQKENI. CDR3 region: CASSPGQGASDTQYF. CDR3 DNA sequence: TGTGCCAGCTCACCGGGACAGGGGGCGTCAGATACGCAGTATTTT.

This clonotype has a count of ten or more. The chain uses TRBV5-1 and TRBJ2-5; D remains ambiguous. With 2 bases removed from V and 5 bases from J, the gap between germline ends came to 13 bases. CDR1 is SGHRS and CDR2 is YFSETQ in the germline V gene. The CDR3 is 14 amino acids. Here the CDR3 DNA reads TGCGCCAGCAGCTTTACTGGACGTGGGGAGACCCAGTACTTC. Translation: CASSFTGRGETQYF. Together with reference TRBV5-1 and TRBJ2-5, the CDR3 gives the full variable domain: KAGVTQTPRYLIKTRGQQVTLSCSPISGHRSVSWYQQTPGQGLQFLFEYFSETQRNKGNFPGRFSGRQFSNSRSEMNVSTLELGDSALYLCASSFTGRGETQYFGPGTRLLVL.

This clonotype was picked up many times. The CDR3 here is CASSQRGVYGYTF. CDR3 in DNA: TGTGCCAGCAGCCAAAGGGGGGTTTATGGCTACACCTTC. The rearrangement uses TRBV28 and TRBJ1-2, with a weak D call TRBD1 (6 bases). The CDR3 loop spans 13 amino acids. Germline CDR1 and CDR2: MDHEN and SYDVKM. Trimming took 6 bases from V and 5 from J, leaving 13 bases between them.

This clonotype came up a few times. The chain joins TRBV27 to TRBJ1-3; no definite D call. Deletions cut 7 bases from V and 1 base from J, with 8 bases between. CDR1 is MNHEY and CDR2 is SMNVEV in the germline V gene (reference sequence). The length of the CDR3 is 13 residues. CDR3 amino acids: CASTSLSGNTIYF. The CDR3 DNA sequence: TGTGCCAGCACCTCTTTATCTGGAAACACCATATATTTT.

The chain combines TRBV10-2 with TRBJ2-7; 9 bases match TRBD1. Trimming took 8 bases from V and 5 from J; bases not matched to a gene: 7. The CDR3 is 13 amino acids. Looked up from germline, CDR1 is WSHSY and CDR2 is SAAADI. The CDR3 nucleotides are TGCGCCAGCGACGGGACAGGGAACAACGAGCAGTACTTC. Protein product: CASDGTGNNEQYF.

The sample holds many counts of this clonotype. CDR3 in DNA: TGTGCCAGCAGTTTGGTCGGGGCTGTGTACACTGAAGCTTTCTTT. Its protein product is CASSLVGAVYTEAFF. The chain combines TRBV28 with TRBJ1-1, with D possibly being TRBD1 (5 bases). The germline gives CDR1 MDHEN, CDR2 SYDVKM. CDR3 size: 15 residues. V lost 3 bases to trimming and J lost 3 bases, with 14 bases between them.

This clonotype was detected many times. This rearrangement joins TRBV16 to TRBJ2-7; no definite D call. The CDR3 length is 13 residues. CDR1 KGHSY and CDR2 FQNENV come from the germline V gene. V lost 0 bases and J 3 bases, leaving 6 bases between the germline ends. In nucleotides, the CDR3 is TGTGCCAGCAGCCAATCGATGGGCTACGAGCAGTACTTC. It codes for CASSQSMGYEQYF. Combining the CDR3 with reference TRBV16 and TRBJ2-7 gives the whole variable domain GEEVAQTPKHLVRGEGQKAKLYCAPIKGHSYVFWYQQVLKNEFKFLISFQNENVFDETGMPKERFSAKCLPNSPCSLEIQATKLEDSAVYFCASSQSMGYEQYFGPGTRLTVT.

There are many counts of this clonotype. V is TRBV7-8 and J is TRBJ2-7, with D perhaps TRBD2 (5 bases). Germline V CDR1 and CDR2: SGHVS, FQNEAQ. The germline V and J ends were trimmed by 1 base and 4 bases, with 8 bases remaining between them. The CDR3 is made up of 13 amino acids. CDR3 loop: CASSLERKYEQYF. The DNA of the CDR3 is TGTGCCAGCAGCTTAGAGCGGAAATACGAGCAGTACTTC.

The CDR3 region has the DNA TGTGCCAGTAGTAGCGACACCACTATACACAATGAGCAGTTCTTC. Translated: CASSSDTTIHNEQFF. The chain uses TRBV19 and TRBJ2-1; D uncertain. This CDR3 spans 15 amino acids. Germline lookup yields CDR1 LNHDA and CDR2 SQIVND (reference sequence). Trimming left V 4 bases short and J 5 bases short, with 15 bases between. Based on the CDR3 plus reference TRBV19 and TRBJ2-1, the full variable domain is DGGITQSPKYLFRKEGQNVTLSCEQNLNHDAMYWYRQDPGQGLRLIYYSQIVNDFQKGDIAEGYSVSREKKESFPLTVTSAQKNPTAFYLCASSSDTTIHNEQFFGPGTRLTVL.

This clonotype came up many times. The V and J genes are TRBV18 and TRBJ1-2; unclear D gene. CDR1 KGHSH and CDR2 LQKENI come from the germline V gene. V lost 3 bases to trimming and J lost 4 bases, with 15 bases between them. The CDR3 length is 15 residues. The CDR3 nucleotides are TGTGCCAGCTCACCCTACTTGGTTCCAGTCTATGGCTACACCTTC. It specifies CASSPYLVPVYGYTF.

This chain links TRBV3-1 with TRBJ2-5; TRBD2 agrees at 11 bases. CDR1 and CDR2 (germline): LGHDT, YNNKEL (reference sequence). The CDR3 is made up of 16 amino acids. V lost 3 bases and J lost 3; bases outside the gene matches: 6. CDR3 sequence reads: CASSHLLLAGEETQYF. The CDR3 DNA reads TGTGCCAGCAGCCATCTTCTACTAGCGGGAGAAGAGACCCAGTACTTC.